The 29 T cell receptor beta chains presented below share a single source sample, sequenced in a study of tumor-infiltrating lymphocytes in primary liver carcinoma. Starting material for RNA and DNA co-extraction consisted of about 17-30 mg of unsorted bulk tissue. Constant-region priming of around 530 ng total RNA yielded TCR beta cDNA. Each TCR beta library was derived from three nested multiplex PCR rounds that employed slightly modified ARM-PCR. It was with TRBV1-TRBV30 forward primers and a C-beta reverse primer that the first two PCR rounds were run, at around 11 cycles each. TCRdb ran MiXCR on the multiplex PCR reads and lists one entry per CDR3 protein. The profile shows about 60,000 distinct CDR3 sequences, about two thirds of them singletons. Source material: liver tumor tissue from sampling region 4. As for subset: tumor region T4, right-lateral pole. These receptors all stem from a middle-aged man with primary liver carcinoma and hepatitis B virus infection.

The rearrangement uses TRBV29-1 and TRBJ1-1; D is unclear. This CDR3 has 11 amino acids. Trimming took off 6 bases at V and 2 bases at J, with 7 bases between the two ends. CDR1 and CDR2 (germline): SQVTM, ANQGSEA. As DNA, the CDR3 is TGCAGCGTCCGCGGTAACACTGAAGCTTTCTTT. Its protein is CSVRGNTEAFF.

A word on this clonotype: An end of the junction does not agree with germline; a read error may underlie this. V and J are TRBV2 and TRBJ1-3; unclear D gene. The germline V gene encodes CDR1 SNHLY and CDR2 FYNNEI. CDR3 length: 17 residues. CDR3 in amino acids: CTSNGVPGFDSGNTIYF. In nucleotides, the CDR3 is TGTACCAGCAACGGAGTTCCAGGCTTTGACTCTGGAAACACCATATACTTT. Full variable domain (rest looked up from reference TRBV2 and TRBJ1-3): EPEVTQTPSHQVTQMGQEVILRCVPISNHLYFYWYRQILGQKVEFLVSFYNNEISEKSEIFDDQFSVERPDGSNFTLKIRSTKLEDSAMYFCTSNGVPGFDSGNTIYFGEGSWLTVV.

This clonotype appeared a few times. A much larger clone is a single base away; this may be a read error. The V call is TRBV5-1, the J call TRBJ2-7; 10 bases are shared with TRBD1. The CDR3 is 16 amino acids. Germline CDR1 reads SGHRS; CDR2 reads YFSETQ. CDR3 amino acids: CTSSLGGTGVQYEQYF. In nucleotides, the CDR3 is TGCACCAGCAGCTTGGGGGGGACAGGGGTTCAGTACGAGCAGTACTTC.

This clonotype was seen once. The conserved closing phenylalanine or tryptophan is absent in this CDR3, likely reflecting a read error. The chain has TRBV11-2 and TRBJ2-1; D is undetermined. Germline V CDR1 and CDR2: SGHAT, FQNNGV. This CDR3 is 16 amino acids long. The CDR3 nucleotides read TGTACCAGCAGCTTAGATCCAGAGAGCTCCTACAGTGAGCAGTTCATC. Protein: CTSSLDPESSYSEQFI.

The chain is built from TRBV11-2 and TRBJ2-1; D is perhaps TRBD2 (5 bases). Germline CDR1 reads SGHAT; CDR2 reads FQNNGV. The V and J ends lost 7 bases and 7 bases respectively, with 23 bases between them. There are 16 residues in the CDR3. As DNA, the CDR3 is TGTGCCAGCACCTCAGAGCTCCTAGCTGGAATGAATGAGCAGTTCTTC. This codes for CASTSELLAGMNEQFF. Based on the CDR3 plus reference TRBV11-2 and TRBJ2-1, the full variable domain is EAGVAQSPRYKIIEKRQSVAFWCNPISGHATLYWYQQILGQGPKLLIQFQNNGVVDDSQLPKDRFSAERLKGVDSTLKIQPAKLEDSAVYLCASTSELLAGMNEQFFGPGTRLTVL.

The chain is built from TRBV12-3 or TRBV12-4 and TRBJ1-5, with D hard to call. Trimming removed 5 bases from V and 9 bases from J, with 14 bases in between. The CDR3 spans 13 residues. The CDR3 DNA reads as TGTGCCAGCAGTGGGCCGGGGTTTCGGCCCCAGCATTTT. Its protein is CASSGPGFRPQHF.

Comment on this clonotype: A read error may be the cause here, since a much bigger clone is one base away. The DNA of the CDR3 is TGTGCCAGCAGTTTCGCGGGAGGCCCCTACAATGAGCAGTTCTTC. Translating it yields CASSFAGGPYNEQFF. The gene calls are TRBV7-3 and TRBJ2-1, with 8 bases matching TRBD2. CDR1 and CDR2 from the germline V gene are SGHTA and FQGTGA. The CDR3 extends over 15 amino acids. Losses at the gene ends were 6 bases for V and 2 bases for J; bases not matched to a gene: 6.

As to this clonotype: The junction does not match germline at one end; this may be a read error. CDR3 nucleotide sequence: TGTGCCAGTAGCTTGACGGATACCGGGGAGCCGTTTTTT. This sequence encodes CASSLTDTGEPFF. The V gene is TRBV11-2, the J gene TRBJ2-2; tentatively, D is TRBD2 (5 bases). CDR1 is SGHAT, CDR2 FQNNGV, per germline. The CDR3 contains 13 residues.

On this clonotype: This may arise from a read error, as a much more abundant clone is one base away. The rearrangement uses TRBV5-1 and TRBJ2-3, with D possibly being TRBD2 (6 bases). The CDR3 consists of 14 residues. Per germline, CDR1 SGHRS and CDR2 YFSETQ. The DNA for the CDR3 is TGCACCAGCAGCTTGGCGACTAGTGCAGATACGCAGTATTTT. Translated, it gives CTSSLATSADTQYF.

For this clonotype: One junction end does not reproduce the germline sequence, and a read error may be involved. The genes are TRBV11-2 and TRBJ1-1; perhaps TRBD1 as D (6 bases). CDR3 length equals 16 residues. From germline, CDR1 is SGHAT and CDR2 FQNNGV. CDR3 protein: CTSSRGRAGVFTEASF. CDR3 in DNA: TGTACCAGCAGCCGGGGTAGGGCAGGGGTCTTCACTGAGGCTTCCTTT.

DNA for the CDR3: TGCAGCGTTGAAGGACCCGGACACTTCCAAGAGCCGCAGTACTTC. It encodes CSVEGPGHFQEPQYF. The rearrangement links TRBV29-1 to TRBJ2-5; TRBD1 might be the D (5 bases). Germline CDR1 reads SQVTM; CDR2 reads ANQGSEA. Trimming cost V 1 base and J 11 bases, with 23 bases left between them. CDR3 length: 15 residues.

On this clonotype itself: A junction boundary mismatches the germline segment, possibly from a read error. CDR3 coding DNA: TGTGCCAACAGTTACTTGGGACAGGGATCCTACGTGCAGTACTTC. Residues: CANSYLGQGSYVQYF. J is TRBJ2-7 and V is TRBV6-5; TRBD1 aligns across 9 bases. Germline CDR1 and CDR2: MNHEY and SVGAGI. This CDR3 is built from 15 residues.

Concerning this clonotype: Since the CDR3 does not end with the conserved phenylalanine or tryptophan, this likely comes from a read error. The chain uses TRBV13 and TRBJ2-1; no firm D call. The CDR3 has 12 amino acids. The V end lost 7 bases, the J end lost 6 bases, and 10 bases lay between the germline ends. Germline CDR1 PRHDT, CDR2 FYEKMQ (reference sequence). The CDR3 region has the DNA TGTGCCAGCAACTCACTGCCCAATGAGCAGTTCATC. This codes for CASNSLPNEQFI.

This clonotype has a single count. A read error may produce the germline difference seen at one junction end. V usage is TRBV6-2 or TRBV6-3 and J usage is TRBJ2-7, with 8 bases identical to TRBD2. Germline CDR1 MNHEY, CDR2 SVGEGT. CDR3 length: 14 amino acids. CDR3 bases: TGTGCCAGGAGTTACTCGACTAGCGCCTACGAGCAGTACTTC. Protein product: CARSYSTSAYEQYF.

With respect to this clonotype: This could be a read error, since a much larger clone is one nucleotide away. V gene TRBV5-1 combines with J gene TRBJ2-7, with a weak D call TRBD2 (6 bases). V was shortened by 5 bases and J by 3 bases, with 18 bases between the two germline ends. CDR1 SGHRS and CDR2 YFSETQ come from the germline V gene. The CDR3 contains 15 residues. CDR3 sequence reads: CASRDPGLSNYEQYF. CDR3 sequence (DNA): TGCGCCAGCAGAGACCCGGGACTTTCAAACTACGAGCAGTACTTC.

For this clonotype: This likely comes from a read error, as the CDR3 has no conserved phenylalanine or tryptophan at its end. The chain recombines TRBV28 with TRBJ1-1; D may be TRBD1 (6 bases). Trimming stripped 5 bases from V and 11 bases from J, with 24 bases between. This CDR3 has 15 residues. CDR1 and CDR2 (germline): MDHEN, SYDVKM. As DNA, the CDR3 is TGTGCCAGCAGTCCTCCGGAACAGGGAGGGTATAGTGCTTTCTAT. Amino acids: CASSPPEQGGYSAFY.

On this clonotype: Lacking the conserved final phenylalanine or tryptophan, this CDR3 likely reflects a read error. The rearrangement joins TRBV29-1 to TRBJ2-5; D may be TRBD2 (6 bases). The CDR3 loop spans 14 amino acids. Germline V gene sequence: CDR1 SQVTM, CDR2 ANQGSEA. Here the CDR3 DNA reads TGCAGGGTTACGGGGGAATCTTCACAAGAGACCCAGTACCTC. Translation gives CRVTGESSQETQYL.

Notes on this clonotype: Germline and junction disagree at one end, which may indicate a read error. The chain combines TRBV6-2 or TRBV6-3 with TRBJ2-1, with TRBD2 matching 8 bases. CDR1 is MNHEY, CDR2 SVGEGT, per germline. The CDR3 extends over 13 amino acids. CDR3 nucleotides: TGTACCAGCAGACCTAGCGGGTGGAATGAGCAGTTCTTC. It codes for CTSRPSGWNEQFF.

As concerns this clonotype: Sequence at one end of the junction differs from germline and may be a read error. The chain joins TRBV6-5 to TRBJ2-6; either TRBD1 or TRBD2 may supply D (6 bases each). The CDR3 has 13 amino acids. Germline assignment: CDR1 MNHEY and CDR2 SVGAGI. CDR3: CASTGWGANVMSF. In nucleotides, the CDR3 is TGTGCCAGCACCGGGTGGGGGGCCAACGTCATGAGTTTC.

This clonotype was seen only a few times. One end of the junction fails to match germline, which may point to a read error. The rearrangement links TRBV5-4 to TRBJ2-1; D may be TRBD1 (7 bases). The CDR3 has 16 amino acids. Per the germline V gene, CDR1 is SGHNT and CDR2 is YYREEE (reference sequence). The CDR3 region has the DNA TGTGCCAGCAGCCCCGGCGGAGGGGGCTATGTGAATGAGCAGCTCTTC. Its translation is CASSPGGGGYVNEQLF.

This clonotype was recorded at least ten times. The rearrangement links TRBV6-5 to TRBJ1-1; D might be TRBD1 (6 bases). Germline CDR1 MNHEY, CDR2 SVGAGI. V was shortened by 2 bases and J by 0 bases, with 10 bases between the two germline ends. The CDR3 runs 15 residues. CDR3 amino acids: CASSYIGGVNTEAFF. CDR3 nucleotide sequence: TGTGCCAGCAGTTACATCGGGGGCGTGAACACTGAAGCTTTCTTT.

This chain uses TRBV7-8 with TRBJ1-1; D perhaps matches TRBD1 (6 bases). Trimming took 11 bases from V and 6 from J, leaving 31 bases between them. The CDR3 runs 17 residues. The germline V gene encodes CDR1 SGHVS and CDR2 FQNEAQ. The CDR3 sequence is CAVSSLQGNGGSAEAFF. CDR3 nucleotides: TGTGCCGTCAGCTCACTTCAGGGGAACGGAGGTAGCGCTGAAGCTTTCTTT.

The count of this clonotype is one. One junction end disagrees with the germline gene, perhaps due to a read error. The genes are TRBV5-1 and TRBJ2-1, with TRBD2 matching over 11 bases. The germline V gene encodes CDR1 SGHRS and CDR2 YFSETQ. The CDR3 sequence is 15 residues long. The CDR3 region has the DNA TGCACCAGCAGCTCACGATTAGCGGGAGGGAGTGAGCAGTTCTTC. Its translation is CTSSSRLAGGSEQFF.

Only one count was recorded for this clonotype. The chain has TRBV4-3 and TRBJ2-3, with 11 positions matching TRBD2. J gave up 2 bases and V 3 bases, and 10 bases lay outside the gene matches. The germline V gene has CDR1 LGHNA and CDR2 YSLEER. This CDR3 has 18 amino acids. CDR3 in DNA: TGCGCCAGCAGCCAGGCCGATACTAGCGGGAGAGTCACAGATACGCAGTATTTT. This gives the protein CASSQADTSGRVTDTQYF.

About this clonotype itself: Lacking the conserved final phenylalanine or tryptophan, this CDR3 likely reflects a read error. The genes are TRBV4-1 and TRBJ2-1, with no clear D. The V and J ends lost 0 bases and 6 bases respectively, with 3 bases between them. Germline V gene sequence: CDR1 MGHRA, CDR2 YSYEKL. The CDR3 has 12 residues. CDR3 region: CASSQDPNEQFI. The CDR3 coding sequence is TGCGCCAGCAGCCAAGATCCCAATGAGCAGTTCATC.

Remarks on this clonotype: Germline is not matched at one junction end, which may reflect a read error. The chain is built from TRBV16 and TRBJ1-1; 7 positions match TRBD1. Germline V CDR1 and CDR2: KGHSY, FQNENV. The CDR3 runs to 15 residues. The CDR3 DNA is TGTGCCAGCCTTAACAGGGGCGCGTTTGGCGCTGAGGCTTTCTTT. Its protein product is CASLNRGAFGAEAFF.

On this clonotype: Possible read error: a much larger clone is one base away. The V call is TRBV29-1, the J call TRBJ2-5; a possible D gene is TRBD1 (5 bases). Germline V gene lookup returns CDR1 SQVTM and CDR2 ANQGSEA. V was cut by 6 bases and J by 4 bases, with 9 bases left in between. The CDR3 contains 11 residues. The CDR3 coding sequence is TGCAGCGTCCATGGGGCAGAGACCCAGTACTTC. Translated, it gives CSVHGAETQYF.

V gene TRBV5-5 combines with J gene TRBJ2-7, with a tentative D call TRBD1 (5 bases). Germline CDR1 and CDR2: SGHKS and YYEKEE (reference sequence). The CDR3 spans 14 residues. CDR3 amino acids: CTTSSMTALSEQYF. The CDR3 DNA is TGTACCACCAGTTCCATGACAGCTCTCTCCGAGCAGTACTTC.

In this sample, this clonotype turned up a few times. Its ends do not fully match the called genes, so a read error is possible. This chain links TRBV6-1 with TRBJ2-7, with D hard to call. Germline loops: CDR1 MNHNS, CDR2 SASEGT. The CDR3 length is 12 residues. The CDR3 loop reads CASSEEGYDQYF. The CDR3 DNA follows: TGTGCCAGCAGTGAAGAGGGCTACGATCAGTACTTC.